This T cell receptor (beta chain) is from a study of regulatory T cells in long-lasting Graves disease. Broader study findings: TRBV28 was favored in persistent disease, as were TRBJ1-2 and TRBJ2-5. Authors noted too few samples as a limitation. Patients with persistent disease shared 2,741 public clonotypes, outpacing the approximately 920 shared by new patients.

Relying on iRepertoire HTBI primers and Arm-PCR of CDR3 regions, the team built TCR beta libraries. TCRdb redid the calling of the multiplex PCR reads with MiXCR, one entry per CDR3 protein. This table holds about 310,000 distinct CDR3 sequences, 18% found once. With 6 bases clipped from V and 3 bases from J, the junction kept 6 bases outside the gene matches. The CDR3 spans 14 residues. Worth noting for this clonotype: Its specificity is unknown.

Time point given: newly diagnosed GD, antithyroid drugs for less than 3 months. The TCR library was made from RNA extracted from PBMCs. The V call is TRBV12-3 or TRBV12-4, the J call TRBJ2-7; 9 nucleotides line up with TRBD1. The receptor comes from a female donor with Graves disease. This material consisted of peripheral blood mononuclear cells (PBMCs), taken at new diagnosis, from a patient treated with antithyroid drugs. The CDR3 coding sequence is TGTGCCAGCAGGAAGGGACAGGGTATCTACGAGCAGTACTTC. Translation: CASRKGQGIYEQYF.